The rows below give T cell receptor beta chains drawn from one sample of a study of graft-versus-host responses after intestinal transplantation. Profiled with immunoSEQ multiplex PCR; TCRdb holds only in-frame clones, not every one. The sample carries 95,000 or so clones, 75% to 95% recorded once. The input for sequencing was PBMCs, taken around 450 days after intestinal transplant. The receptors come from a human patient who received an intestinal transplant, so some T cells may come from the graft donor. Each CDR3 is given with its conserved first and last residue. The D gene is left open where the match is weak. Clone size is stated in some rows and not others, as once, few, many or a class when expanded.

d_gene: -; abundance: -; j_gene: TRBJ1-1; v_gene: TRBV10-1; CDR3aa: CASSSGQSLNTEAFF; CDR3nt: TGCGCCAGCAGCTCCGGGCAGTCCCTGAACACTGAAGCTTTCTTT
d_gene: TRBD2; abundance: -; j_gene: TRBJ2-5; v_gene: TRBV7-2; CDR3aa: CASSLAWGGQETQYF; CDR3nt: TGTGCCAGCAGCTTAGCCTGGGGGGGGCAAGAGACCCAGTACTTC
d_gene: TRBD1; abundance: -; j_gene: TRBJ2-7; v_gene: TRBV4-1; CDR3aa: CASSNPGQGSHEQYF; CDR3nt: TGCGCCAGCAGCAACCCGGGACAGGGATCCCACGAGCAGTACTTC
d_gene: -; abundance: -; j_gene: TRBJ1-5; v_gene: TRBV6-5; CDR3aa: CASSVDSSDGQPQHF; CDR3nt: TGTGCCAGCAGCGTGGACAGTTCCGATGGTCAGCCCCAGCATTTT
d_gene: -; abundance: -; j_gene: TRBJ1-6; v_gene: TRBV10-3; CDR3aa: CAISELPVLGNSPLHF; CDR3nt: TGTGCCATCAGTGAGCTCCCGGTCTTGGGTAATTCACCCCTCCACTTT
d_gene: -; abundance: -; j_gene: TRBJ1-4; v_gene: TRBV6-5; CDR3aa: CASTPTGSNEKLFF; CDR3nt: TGTGCCAGCACACCTACAGGGAGTAATGAAAAACTGTTTTTT
d_gene: -; abundance: -; j_gene: TRBJ2-6; v_gene: TRBV11-3; CDR3aa: CASSGQAPGANVLTF; CDR3nt: TGTGCCAGCAGCGGCCAGGCTCCTGGGGCCAACGTCCTGACTTTC
d_gene: -; abundance: -; j_gene: TRBJ2-7; v_gene: TRBV5-6; CDR3aa: CASSLGGILGYEQYF; CDR3nt: TGTGCCAGCAGCTTGGGGGGAATACTGGGCTACGAGCAGTACTTC
d_gene: -; abundance: -; j_gene: TRBJ1-2; v_gene: TRBV19; CDR3aa: CASSMTRGIANYGYTF; CDR3nt: TGTGCCAGTAGTATGACACGGGGAATCGCTAACTATGGCTACACCTTC
d_gene: -; abundance: -; j_gene: TRBJ1-1; v_gene: TRBV9; CDR3aa: CASSDAQGPEAFF; CDR3nt: TGTGCCAGCAGCGACGCACAGGGCCCTGAAGCTTTCTTT
d_gene: -; abundance: -; j_gene: TRBJ2-6; v_gene: TRBV11-2; CDR3aa: CASSLHAGANVLTF; CDR3nt: TGTGCCAGCAGCTTACATGCTGGGGCCAACGTCCTGACTTTC
d_gene: -; abundance: -; j_gene: TRBJ1-2; v_gene: TRBV5-1; CDR3aa: CASSSWPRNYGYTF; CDR3nt: TGCGCCAGCAGCTCTTGGCCCCGGAACTATGGCTACACCTTC
d_gene: -; abundance: few; j_gene: TRBJ2-7; v_gene: TRBV10-3; CDR3aa: CAISDTSRGGYF; CDR3nt: TGTGCCATCAGTGACACCTCACGGGGAGGGTACTTC
d_gene: TRBD1; abundance: -; j_gene: TRBJ1-1; v_gene: TRBV7-3; CDR3aa: CASRWTGGAGNTEAFF; CDR3nt: TGTGCCAGCAGATGGACAGGGGGCGCGGGTAACACTGAAGCTTTCTTT
d_gene: -; abundance: -; j_gene: TRBJ2-1; v_gene: TRBV6-1; CDR3aa: CASSGGGGPYNEQFF; CDR3nt: TGTGCCAGCAGTGGAGGGGGGGGCCCCTACAATGAGCAGTTCTTC
d_gene: -; abundance: -; j_gene: TRBJ1-6; v_gene: TRBV7-9; CDR3aa: CASSGGDSPLHF; CDR3nt: TGTGCCAGCAGCGGGGGGGACTCACCCCTCCACTTT
d_gene: -; abundance: -; j_gene: TRBJ1-1; v_gene: TRBV20-1; CDR3aa: CSAPAETEAFF; CDR3nt: TGCAGTGCCCCCGCGGAGACTGAAGCTTTCTTT
d_gene: TRBD2; abundance: -; j_gene: TRBJ2-5; v_gene: TRBV5-1; CDR3aa: CASSLTSGGNRKTQYF; CDR3nt: TGCGCCAGCAGCTTGACTAGCGGGGGGAACCGGAAGACCCAGTACTTC
d_gene: -; abundance: -; j_gene: TRBJ2-3; v_gene: TRBV7-3; CDR3aa: CASSSVGARTDTQYF; CDR3nt: TGTGCCAGCAGCTCCGTGGGGGCCCGCACAGATACGCAGTATTTT
d_gene: -; abundance: -; j_gene: TRBJ1-1; v_gene: TRBV7-3; CDR3aa: CASSLTARGNTEAFF; CDR3nt: TGTGCCAGCAGCTTAACGGCCCGGGGAAACACTGAAGCTTTCTTT
d_gene: TRBD1; abundance: -; j_gene: TRBJ1-6; v_gene: TRBV13; CDR3aa: CASSSPGQGVSPLHF; CDR3nt: TGTGCCAGCAGCTCCCCTGGACAGGGTGTTTCACCCCTCCACTTT
d_gene: -; abundance: once; j_gene: TRBJ2-1; v_gene: TRBV5-6; CDR3aa: CASSSYLYNEQFF; CDR3nt: TGTGCCAGCAGCTCTTACCTGTACAATGAGCAGTTCTTC
d_gene: TRBD2; abundance: -; j_gene: TRBJ2-2; v_gene: TRBV4-1; CDR3aa: CASSLAPASGGANTGELFF; CDR3nt: TGCGCCAGCAGCCTTGCCCCCGCTAGCGGGGGGGCGAACACCGGGGAGCTGTTTTTT
d_gene: TRBD1; abundance: -; j_gene: TRBJ2-7; v_gene: TRBV6-6; CDR3aa: CASSHTGTAYEQYF; CDR3nt: TGTGCCAGCAGCCATACCGGGACAGCCTACGAGCAGTACTTC
d_gene: TRBD1; abundance: -; j_gene: TRBJ1-1; v_gene: TRBV7-9; CDR3aa: CASKGQTHTEAFF; CDR3nt: TGTGCCAGCAAGGGACAGACTCACACTGAAGCTTTCTTT
d_gene: -; abundance: -; j_gene: TRBJ2-3; v_gene: TRBV2; CDR3aa: CASRNGDTQYF; CDR3nt: TGTGCCAGCAGGAATGGGGATACGCAGTATTTT
d_gene: TRBD1; abundance: -; j_gene: TRBJ1-2; v_gene: TRBV4-1; CDR3aa: CASSQDRGQGEGYTF; CDR3nt: TGCGCCAGCAGCCAAGATCGGGGACAGGGGGAAGGCTACACCTTC
d_gene: -; abundance: -; j_gene: TRBJ2-7; v_gene: TRBV7-9; CDR3aa: CASSPQRYTYEQYF; CDR3nt: TGTGCCAGCAGCCCCCAGCGGTACACCTACGAGCAGTACTTC
d_gene: -; abundance: -; j_gene: TRBJ2-5; v_gene: TRBV21-1; CDR3aa: CASRHRQGVKTQYF; CDR3nt: TGTGCCAGCAGACACAGACAGGGGGTCAAGACCCAGTACTTC
d_gene: TRBD1; abundance: -; j_gene: TRBJ2-2; v_gene: TRBV7-3; CDR3aa: CASRPTGNTGELFF; CDR3nt: TGTGCCAGCAGACCGACAGGGAATACCGGGGAGCTGTTTTTT
d_gene: -; abundance: -; j_gene: TRBJ2-3; v_gene: TRBV13; CDR3aa: CASSFITDTQYF; CDR3nt: TGTGCCAGCAGCTTCATCACAGATACGCAGTATTTT
d_gene: TRBD1; abundance: -; j_gene: TRBJ1-4; v_gene: TRBV7-3; CDR3aa: CASSPTGGLNEKLFF; CDR3nt: TGTGCCAGCAGCCCAACAGGGGGCCTTAATGAAAAACTGTTTTTT
d_gene: -; abundance: -; j_gene: TRBJ1-2; v_gene: TRBV19; CDR3aa: CASSILAWWGYTF; CDR3nt: TGTGCCAGTAGTATACTGGCTTGGTGGGGCTACACCTTC
d_gene: -; abundance: -; j_gene: TRBJ2-7; v_gene: TRBV20-1; CDR3aa: CSAKFAYEQYF; CDR3nt: TGCAGTGCTAAATTCGCCTACGAGCAGTACTTC
d_gene: -; abundance: -; j_gene: TRBJ2-2; v_gene: TRBV9; CDR3aa: CASSVGDIPGELFF; CDR3nt: TGTGCCAGCAGCGTAGGAGACATCCCTGGGGAGCTGTTTTTT
d_gene: -; abundance: -; j_gene: TRBJ2-5; v_gene: TRBV27; CDR3aa: CASSSWPPQETQYF; CDR3nt: TGTGCCAGCAGTTCCTGGCCACCCCAAGAGACCCAGTACTTC
d_gene: TRBD2; abundance: -; j_gene: TRBJ2-7; v_gene: TRBV4-1; CDR3aa: CASSQERGTYEQYF; CDR3nt: TGCGCCAGCAGCCAAGAGCGGGGGACCTACGAGCAGTACTTC
d_gene: -; abundance: -; j_gene: TRBJ2-7; v_gene: TRBV12-2; CDR3aa: CASRLARQGYEQYF; CDR3nt: TGTGCAAGTCGCTTAGCGAGACAAGGCTACGAGCAGTACTTC
d_gene: TRBD1; abundance: -; j_gene: TRBJ1-5; v_gene: TRBV5-1; CDR3aa: CASSPGQPNQPQHF; CDR3nt: TGCGCCAGCAGCCCGGGACAGCCAAATCAGCCCCAGCATTTT
d_gene: -; abundance: once; j_gene: TRBJ1-1; v_gene: TRBV19; CDR3aa: CASSMGRTNTEAFF; CDR3nt: TGTGCCAGTAGTATGGGACGAACGAACACTGAAGCTTTCTTT
d_gene: -; abundance: -; j_gene: TRBJ2-7; v_gene: TRBV5-1; CDR3aa: CASSLVDGTSYEQYF; CDR3nt: TGCGCCAGCAGCCTGGTTGACGGGACCTCCTACGAGCAGTACTTC
d_gene: TRBD1; abundance: -; j_gene: TRBJ2-7; v_gene: TRBV7-9; CDR3aa: CASSPGGQGRYEQYF; CDR3nt: TGTGCCAGCAGCCCTGGGGGACAGGGGAGGTACGAGCAGTACTTC
d_gene: TRBD1; abundance: once; j_gene: TRBJ1-5; v_gene: TRBV2; CDR3aa: CASSPTQGGLSNQPQHF; CDR3nt: TGTGCCAGCAGCCCAACCCAGGGGGGTTTGAGCAATCAGCCCCAGCATTTT
d_gene: -; abundance: -; j_gene: TRBJ2-5; v_gene: TRBV7-2; CDR3aa: CASSQTGETQYF; CDR3nt: TGTGCCAGCAGCCAAACTGGAGAGACCCAGTACTTC
d_gene: -; abundance: -; j_gene: TRBJ2-3; v_gene: TRBV5-1; CDR3aa: CASSLGQGGYTDTQYF; CDR3nt: TGCGCCAGCAGCCTCGGACAGGGAGGGTACACAGATACGCAGTATTTT
d_gene: TRBD1; abundance: -; j_gene: TRBJ2-7; v_gene: TRBV11-2; CDR3aa: CASSETGQADEQYF; CDR3nt: TGTGCCAGCAGCGAGACAGGGCAGGCAGACGAGCAGTACTTC
d_gene: TRBD2; abundance: -; j_gene: TRBJ2-7; v_gene: TRBV4-1; CDR3aa: CASSHASGGLYEQYF; CDR3nt: TGCGCCAGCAGCCACGCTAGCGGGGGGTTGTACGAGCAGTACTTC
d_gene: -; abundance: -; j_gene: TRBJ2-7; v_gene: TRBV19; CDR3aa: CASSIYDENHEQYF; CDR3nt: TGTGCCAGTAGTATTTACGACGAGAACCACGAGCAGTACTTC